The TCR beta chain described here comes from a study of metastatic and nonmetastatic thyroid tumors. Background on the study: The study looked at repertoires side by side in blood and in tumor or nodule tissue from malignant and benign thyroid patients.

Patients had received no treatment of any kind before thyroid surgery. The CDR3 is 11 amino acids. V was clipped by 4 bases and J by 11 bases, with 11 bases between them. CDR1 is MNHEY, CDR2 SVGAGI, per germline. In the original workflow: The authors used CDR3 differences across clinicopathological groups to build a distant-metastasis classifier for papillary thyroid cancer. TCRdb ran MiXCR on the PCR reads. TCRdb's processing, not the authors', yielded these V and J calls. Seen here are about 30,000 clones, about 25% observed once, and the top ten hold about 2.4%. About this clone itself: Its antigen remains unknown.

Study findings and constraints: Reports indicated that malignant thyroid tumors showed significantly higher TCR beta diversity than benign nodules did, in blood and tumor.

This receptor was identified in a female donor with papillary thyroid cancer or a benign thyroid nodule (not recorded which). Some clones in this sample may be carry-over from other donors' samples. Sequencing was performed on blood. V usage is TRBV6-5 and J usage is TRBJ1-2; tentative D call: TRBD1 (5 bases). CDR3 region: CASSSRTHYTF. CDR3 coding DNA: TGTGCCAGCAGTTCGAGGACACATTACACCTTC.